This T cell receptor beta chain was obtained from a study of shared clonotypes between healthy human individuals. Study-level background: In total, the donors were a couple of women and a few men aged 18 to 49.

Sequencing used immunoSEQ multiplex PCR; TCRdb keeps in-frame clones, though not all of them. The sample lists more than 450,000 clones; approximately 85% were seen once. Recent acute infections and vaccinations were absent in the healthy HIV-negative adult donors. This TCR came from a woman in her forties in good health. Some clones in this sample may be carry-over from other donors' samples. Sequencing was carried out using PBMCs.

CDR3 loop: CASSEPISLGAVDTQYF. CDR3 nucleotide sequence: TGCGCCAGCAGTGAGCCTATTAGCTTGGGGGCCGTAGATACGCAGTATTTT. The chain has TRBV10-2 and TRBJ2-3; D is perhaps TRBD1 (6 bases). The CDR3 is 17 residues long. Trimming shortened V by 2 bases and J by 5 bases, and 20 bases separated the two germline ends. CDR1 and CDR2 from the germline V gene are WSHSY and SAAADI.